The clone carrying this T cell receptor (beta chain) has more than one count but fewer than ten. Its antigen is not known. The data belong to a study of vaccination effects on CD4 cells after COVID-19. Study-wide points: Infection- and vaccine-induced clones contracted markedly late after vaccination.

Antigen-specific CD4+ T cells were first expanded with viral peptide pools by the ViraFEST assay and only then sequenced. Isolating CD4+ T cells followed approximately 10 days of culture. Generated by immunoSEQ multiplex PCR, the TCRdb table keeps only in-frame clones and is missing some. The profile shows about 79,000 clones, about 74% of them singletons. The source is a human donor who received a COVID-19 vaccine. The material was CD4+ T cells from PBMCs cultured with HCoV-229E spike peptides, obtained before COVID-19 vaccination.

CDR3 region: CASSSNQNLEAFF. In nucleotides, the CDR3 is TGTGCCAGCAGCTCCAACCAGAACCTTGAAGCTTTCTTT. The J gene is TRBJ1-1, the V gene TRBV5-4, with unresolved D. Germline CDR1 and CDR2: SGHNT and YYREEE (reference sequence). CDR3 length: 13 residues. V dropped 3 bases and J dropped 7 bases, with 13 bases sitting between them.